The clone carrying this T cell receptor (beta chain) has just a few counts. The antigen remains unidentified. This specimen belongs to a study of beta chain features in type 1 diabetes. Sequencing targeted expressed TCRB transcripts, as all isolated RNA had been reverse transcribed. TCRdb's table, derived via immunoSEQ multiplex PCR, lists solely in-frame clones and lacks some. The sample has 300,000 to 350,000 clones, 7.5% to 9% seen once. Points from the study as a whole: PCR might show a preference for shorter templates, equally across patients and controls. In these data, an HLA type influence on TCRB rearrangement remained unresolved. The naive, central memory and Treg TCRB repertoires looked more alike in patients than they did in healthy donors.

The specimen was central memory CD4+ T cells from blood. The TCR sequence derives from a young woman in good health.

DNA for the CDR3: TGTGCCAGCATCTCTGACGGTAGTACAGATACGCAGTATTTT. The encoded protein is CASISDGSTDTQYF. V usage is TRBV28 and J usage is TRBJ2-3; D is uncertain. V shed 7 bases and J shed 3 bases, with 14 bases lying between them. Per germline, CDR1 MDHEN and CDR2 SYDVKM. This CDR3 is built from 14 residues.